This T cell receptor (beta chain) was sequenced for a study of T cell responses to AZD1222 COVID-19 vaccine. Study information: Pooled samples include second doses given at about 4 or 12 weeks.

J gave up 12 bases and V 0 bases, and 5 bases lay outside the gene matches. The germline V gene encodes CDR1 ENHRY and CDR2 SYGVKD. The CDR3 is made up of 13 amino acids. To note about this clone: The antigen is unknown.

Study-wide points: Seropositive status at baseline applied to only 6 or 7 AZD1222 recipients. Sampled repertoires all dated from after the peak T cell response. Most donors were white British, females outnumbered males, and clonal diversity was possibly underestimated.

Data came from immunoSEQ multiplex PCR; TCRdb stores just in-frame clones and leaves some out. This table holds more than 70,000 clones, 70% to 90% found once. The rearrangement joins TRBV10-3 to TRBJ2-1; TRBD1 matches at 7 bases. The material was peripheral blood, obtained on day 0 of AZD1222 vaccination. The TCR comes from an adult in good health. CDR3 DNA: TGTGCCATCAGTGAGTCAGGGGGACAGCCGCAGTTCTTC. Amino acids: CAISESGGQPQFF.